A selection of T cell receptor beta chains follows, all from one sample in a study of radiotherapy plus CTLA-4 blockade in lung cancer. Sequenced by immunoSEQ multiplex PCR; TCRdb stores in-frame clones only, minus some. The table records about 97,000 clones, under 85% of them present only once. The sample consisted of peripheral blood, taken from a patient treated with radiotherapy plus ipilimumab. All receptors derive from a human donor with non-small cell lung cancer who had a partial response to radiotherapy plus ipilimumab. Some clones in this sample may be carry-over from other donors' samples. CDR3s include the opening cysteine and the closing phenylalanine or tryptophan. The D gene is left open where the match is weak. Size values are once, few and many counts, or a class for expanded clones, and some rows have none.

clone_size: -
d_call: TRBD1
v_call: TRBV5-4
j_call: TRBJ2-7
cdr3_aa: CASSRQGPGSEQYF
cdr3_nt: TGTGCCAGCAGCAGACAGGGGCCGGGTTCCGAGCAGTACTTC

clone_size: once
d_call: -
v_call: TRBV4-2
j_call: TRBJ2-5
cdr3_aa: CASSQGASVEETQYF
cdr3_nt: TGTGCCAGCAGCCAAGGGGCGTCGGTGGAAGAGACCCAGTACTTC

clone_size: -
d_call: -
v_call: TRBV19
j_call: TRBJ1-3
cdr3_aa: CASTFPNLYSGNTIYF
cdr3_nt: TGTGCCAGTACATTCCCGAATCTCTACTCTGGAAACACCATATATTTT

clone_size: -
d_call: -
v_call: TRBV5-5
j_call: TRBJ1-5
cdr3_aa: CASSFTVNQPQHF
cdr3_nt: TGTGCCAGCAGCTTCACAGTAAATCAGCCCCAGCATTTT

clone_size: -
d_call: -
v_call: TRBV5-1
j_call: TRBJ2-5
cdr3_aa: CASSIAGDIQETQYF
cdr3_nt: TGCGCCAGCTCCATAGCTGGGGACATTCAAGAGACCCAGTACTTC

clone_size: -
d_call: TRBD1
v_call: TRBV28
j_call: TRBJ1-2
cdr3_aa: CASSDRAGGGYTF
cdr3_nt: TGTGCCAGCAGTGACAGGGCAGGGGGTGGCTACACCTTC

clone_size: -
d_call: TRBD1
v_call: TRBV11-3
j_call: TRBJ2-7
cdr3_aa: CASSSDRGYEQYF
cdr3_nt: TGTGCCAGCAGCTCCGACAGGGGCTACGAGCAGTACTTC

clone_size: -
d_call: -
v_call: TRBV11-1
j_call: TRBJ2-1
cdr3_aa: CASSTGLPYGHEQFF
cdr3_nt: TGTGCCAGCAGCACGGGACTGCCCTATGGACATGAGCAGTTCTTC

clone_size: -
d_call: TRBD2
v_call: TRBV7-9
j_call: TRBJ2-1
cdr3_aa: CASSLQGLAGRNEQFF
cdr3_nt: TGTGCCAGCAGCTTACAAGGACTAGCGGGCCGGAATGAGCAGTTCTTC

clone_size: -
d_call: TRBD2
v_call: TRBV7-3
j_call: TRBJ2-5
cdr3_aa: CASRWLAGDQETQYF
cdr3_nt: TGTGCCAGCAGGTGGCTAGCGGGGGATCAAGAGACCCAGTACTTC

clone_size: -
d_call: TRBD1
v_call: TRBV6-6
j_call: TRBJ1-1
cdr3_aa: CASSFTGQGGEAFF
cdr3_nt: TGTGCCAGCAGTTTCACTGGACAGGGGGGTGAAGCTTTCTTT

clone_size: -
d_call: -
v_call: TRBV11-2
j_call: TRBJ1-6
cdr3_aa: CASSLLAFQSPLHF
cdr3_nt: TGTGCCAGCAGCTTGTTGGCCTTCCAGTCACCCCTCCACTTT

clone_size: -
d_call: -
v_call: TRBV10-3
j_call: TRBJ2-6
cdr3_aa: CATRQVNSGANVLTF
cdr3_nt: TGTGCCACCCGACAGGTCAACTCTGGGGCCAACGTCCTGACTTTC

clone_size: -
d_call: -
v_call: TRBV28
j_call: TRBJ2-7
cdr3_aa: CASSLPTEPRYEQYF
cdr3_nt: TGTGCCAGCAGTTTACCGACGGAGCCAAGATACGAGCAGTACTTC

clone_size: -
d_call: -
v_call: TRBV28
j_call: TRBJ1-3
cdr3_aa: CASRSLGGWGNTIYF
cdr3_nt: TGTGCCAGCAGATCCTTGGGAGGGTGGGGAAACACCATATATTTT

clone_size: -
d_call: TRBD2
v_call: TRBV6-5
j_call: TRBJ2-1
cdr3_aa: CASSYRREGPGEQFF
cdr3_nt: TGTGCCAGCAGTTATCGGCGGGAGGGCCCGGGTGAGCAGTTCTTC

clone_size: -
d_call: TRBD2
v_call: TRBV6-6
j_call: TRBJ2-5
cdr3_aa: CASSSAGGVWPQYF
cdr3_nt: TGTGCCAGCAGCTCGGCGGGGGGTGTTTGGCCCCAGTACTTC

clone_size: -
d_call: TRBD2
v_call: TRBV15
j_call: TRBJ2-2
cdr3_aa: CATSASGGAVGELFF
cdr3_nt: TGTGCCACCAGCGCCAGCGGGGGGGCGGTCGGGGAGCTGTTTTTT

clone_size: -
d_call: TRBD2
v_call: TRBV6-1
j_call: TRBJ2-1
cdr3_aa: CASSEGRLAGGPIEQFF
cdr3_nt: TGTGCCAGCAGTGAAGGTAGGCTAGCGGGAGGGCCGATTGAGCAGTTCTTC

clone_size: few
d_call: -
v_call: TRBV5-4
j_call: TRBJ2-1
cdr3_aa: CASRLDRNEQFF
cdr3_nt: TGTGCCAGCAGACTTGATCGGAATGAGCAGTTCTTC

clone_size: -
d_call: -
v_call: TRBV11-2
j_call: TRBJ1-2
cdr3_aa: CASSPGLFYGYTF
cdr3_nt: TGTGCCAGCAGCCCAGGCCTCTTCTATGGCTACACCTTC

clone_size: -
d_call: -
v_call: TRBV6-1
j_call: TRBJ1-5
cdr3_aa: CASSEGVGGYQPQHF
cdr3_nt: TGTGCCAGCAGTGAAGGGGTAGGAGGGTACCAGCCCCAGCATTTT

clone_size: -
d_call: TRBD2
v_call: TRBV27
j_call: TRBJ2-7
cdr3_aa: CASSLWGTSGYEQYF
cdr3_nt: TGTGCCAGCAGTTTATGGGGGACTAGCGGATACGAGCAGTACTTC

clone_size: -
d_call: -
v_call: TRBV7-3
j_call: TRBJ2-3
cdr3_aa: CASSLEGASDTQYF
cdr3_nt: TGTGCCAGCAGCTTGGAGGGAGCGTCGGATACGCAGTATTTT

clone_size: once
d_call: TRBD1
v_call: TRBV5-1
j_call: TRBJ2-7
cdr3_aa: CASSLDPGQETYEQYF
cdr3_nt: TGCGCCAGCAGCTTGGACCCGGGACAGGAGACCTACGAGCAGTACTTC

clone_size: -
d_call: TRBD2
v_call: TRBV4-1
j_call: TRBJ2-5
cdr3_aa: CASSQPGTSGSGKTQYF
cdr3_nt: TGCGCCAGCAGCCAGCCAGGGACTAGCGGGAGTGGGAAGACCCAGTACTTC

clone_size: once
d_call: TRBD1
v_call: TRBV11-3
j_call: TRBJ2-7
cdr3_aa: CASSLDTRQGAYEQYF
cdr3_nt: TGTGCCAGCAGCCTAGACACCAGACAGGGGGCCTACGAGCAGTACTTC

clone_size: -
d_call: -
v_call: TRBV19
j_call: TRBJ1-3
cdr3_aa: CASSFTGARSGNTIYF
cdr3_nt: TGTGCCAGTAGTTTTACAGGCGCCCGCTCTGGAAACACCATATATTTT

clone_size: -
d_call: -
v_call: TRBV18
j_call: TRBJ2-5
cdr3_aa: CASSPQPIPEETQYF
cdr3_nt: TGTGCCAGCTCACCACAGCCAATCCCGGAAGAGACCCAGTACTTC

clone_size: -
d_call: -
v_call: TRBV4-2
j_call: TRBJ2-7
cdr3_aa: CASSQVGGAVAYEQYF
cdr3_nt: TGTGCCAGCAGCCAAGTAGGGGGGGCTGTAGCCTACGAGCAGTACTTC

clone_size: -
d_call: -
v_call: TRBV15
j_call: TRBJ2-7
cdr3_aa: CATSPNVPGTYEQYF
cdr3_nt: TGTGCCACCAGTCCTAATGTGCCGGGTACCTACGAGCAGTACTTC

clone_size: -
d_call: -
v_call: TRBV28
j_call: TRBJ2-3
cdr3_aa: CASSPPGTWTQYF
cdr3_nt: TGTGCCAGCAGTCCTCCCGGGACTTGGACGCAGTATTTT

clone_size: once
d_call: TRBD1
v_call: TRBV5-6
j_call: TRBJ2-1
cdr3_aa: CASRGQGDNEQFF
cdr3_nt: TGTGCCAGCAGGGGACAGGGGGACAATGAGCAGTTCTTC

clone_size: -
d_call: -
v_call: TRBV6-5
j_call: TRBJ1-1
cdr3_aa: CASSRQLNTEAFF
cdr3_nt: TGTGCCAGCAGTCGACAGTTAAACACTGAAGCTTTCTTT

clone_size: -
d_call: TRBD2
v_call: TRBV19
j_call: TRBJ2-1
cdr3_aa: CASSPDVGLAGAPRGEQFF
cdr3_nt: TGTGCCAGTAGTCCGGACGTCGGGCTAGCGGGGGCACCAAGAGGTGAGCAGTTCTTC

clone_size: -
d_call: -
v_call: TRBV5-1
j_call: TRBJ2-3
cdr3_aa: CASSPAPGRTDTQYF
cdr3_nt: TGCGCCAGCAGCCCGGCACCAGGCCGCACAGATACGCAGTATTTT

clone_size: -
d_call: -
v_call: TRBV5-6
j_call: TRBJ1-6
cdr3_aa: CASSSSGLTYNSPLHF
cdr3_nt: TGTGCCAGCAGCTCATCGGGACTCACCTATAATTCACCCCTCCACTTT

clone_size: -
d_call: -
v_call: TRBV9
j_call: TRBJ2-1
cdr3_aa: CASSATGWDEQFF
cdr3_nt: TGTGCCAGCAGCGCAACAGGGTGGGATGAGCAGTTCTTC

clone_size: -
d_call: TRBD2
v_call: TRBV29-1
j_call: TRBJ2-7
cdr3_aa: CSATLGGNSYEQYF
cdr3_nt: TGCAGCGCCACATTGGGGGGGAACTCCTACGAGCAGTACTTC

clone_size: -
d_call: TRBD2
v_call: TRBV7-3
j_call: TRBJ2-1
cdr3_aa: CASSARTSGRNEQFF
cdr3_nt: TGTGCCAGCAGCGCCCGGACTAGCGGGAGGAATGAGCAGTTCTTC

clone_size: -
d_call: TRBD1
v_call: TRBV6-5
j_call: TRBJ2-7
cdr3_aa: CASSFDEDRGVQYF
cdr3_nt: TGTGCCAGCAGTTTCGACGAGGACAGGGGCGTGCAGTACTTC